This TCR beta chain was profiled in a study of T cell responses to AZD1222 COVID-19 vaccine. Method: immunoSEQ multiplex PCR; TCRdb's copy keeps in-frame clones and lacks some. The data show roughly 120,000 clones, with less than 90% seen just once and roughly 9.8% held by the top ten. CDR1 is LGHNT, CDR2 FRNRAP, per germline. CDR3 length: 17 residues. V dropped 4 bases and J dropped 4 bases, with 19 bases sitting between them. The input for sequencing was peripheral blood, taken on day 0 of AZD1222 vaccination. The sequence came from an adult in good health. The chain links TRBV12-5 to TRBJ1-4, with D tentatively TRBD1 (6 bases). The CDR3 sequence: CASGSKETGRINEKLFF. The CDR3 region has the DNA TGTGCTAGTGGTTCCAAGGAGACAGGAAGAATTAATGAAAAACTGTTTTTT.